The 22 T cell receptor beta chains below all came from one sample that was sequenced in a study of CD8 T cells in ankylosing spondylitis. Via MiXCR, TCRdb re-called the 5' RACE reads, giving one row per CDR3 protein. The data contain more than 30,000 distinct CDR3 sequences, about an eighth of them singletons. Sequencing input: synovial fluid, either unsorted or a sorted T cell fraction (not recorded which). The receptors derive from a male donor with ankylosing spondylitis.

J is TRBJ2-6 and V is TRBV28; D is unclear. V lost 3 bases to trimming and J lost 4 bases, with 13 bases between them. The CDR3 is 16 amino acids. Germline CDR1 and CDR2: MDHEN and SYDVKM. CDR3 nucleotide sequence: TGTGCCAGCAGTTTGGCAGTCCTCGGAGGGGCCAACGTCCTGACTTTC. It specifies CASSLAVLGGANVLTF. Complete variable domain (other parts from reference TRBV28 and TRBJ2-6): DVKVTQSSRYLVKRTGEKVFLECVQDMDHENMFWYRQDPGLGLRLIYFSYDVKMKEKGDIPEGYSVSREKKERFSLILESASTNQTSMYLCASSLAVLGGANVLTFGAGSRLTVL.

On this clonotype itself: Given a much more abundant clone one base away, this may be a read error. The chain combines TRBV12-3 or TRBV12-4 with TRBJ1-5; D is possibly TRBD1 (6 bases). Trimming stripped 8 bases from V and 1 base from J, with 15 bases between. The CDR3 length is 15 residues. This CDR3 reads CASAKGEMSNQPQHF. The CDR3 DNA is TGTGCCAGCGCCAAGGGGGAAATGAGCAATCAGCCCCAGCATTTT.

This clonotype has ten or more counts. This rearrangement joins TRBV4-2 to TRBJ2-3; 9 bases map to TRBD2. Germline V gene sequence: CDR1 LGHNA, CDR2 YNFKEQ. V lost 0 bases to trimming and J lost 4 bases; unmatched junction nucleotides: 8. There are 17 residues in the CDR3. As DNA, the CDR3 is TGTGCCAGCAGCCAAGACAGGAGCGGGGGGATGGCAGATACGCAGTATTTT. Translated: CASSQDRSGGMADTQYF.

The chain is built from TRBV7-9 and TRBJ1-2; 7 nucleotides agree with TRBD1. The J segment lost 2 bases and the V segment lost 3 bases, leaving 6 bases of the junction unmatched. Per the germline V gene, CDR1 is SEHNR and CDR2 is FQNEAQ (reference sequence). This CDR3 spans 15 amino acids. CDR3 amino acids: CASSFYQGGNYGYTF. CDR3 bases: TGTGCCAGCAGCTTTTACCAGGGGGGAAACTATGGCTACACCTTC.

The chain links TRBV27 to TRBJ2-7, with TRBD1 matching over 7 bases. Looked up from germline, CDR1 is MNHEY and CDR2 is SMNVEV (reference sequence). The V segment lost 2 bases and the J segment 3 bases; nucleotides outside the gene matches: 7. The CDR3 runs to 15 residues. For the CDR3, the DNA is TGTGCCAGCAGTTTAAGGGGGCGTTCCCTCTACGAGCAGTACTTC. Translated, it gives CASSLRGRSLYEQYF.

This clonotype showed up many times. CDR3 bases: TGCTCGTACAAGAGACAGAACACTGAAGCTTTCTTT. Its translation is CSYKRQNTEAFF. J is TRBJ1-1 and V is TRBV20-1; no definite D call. CDR1 is DFQATT, CDR2 SNEGSKA, per germline (reference sequence). CDR3 length equals 12 residues.

This clonotype has a count of ten or more. The J gene is TRBJ2-7, the V gene TRBV7-9, with D perhaps being TRBD1 or TRBD2 (5 bases each). This CDR3 region has 17 residues. CDR1 is SEHNR, CDR2 FQNEAQ, per germline (reference sequence). The V gene lost 5 bases and the J gene lost 0 bases, with 20 bases spanning the gap. The CDR3 DNA sequence: TGTGCCAGCAGCCAACTTGACCCCGGGGCGAGCTCCTACGAGCAGTACTTC. It codes for CASSQLDPGASSYEQYF.

This clonotype was seen only a few times. This chain uses TRBV27 with TRBJ1-6; D is uncertain. CDR3 length: 8 amino acids. Germline V lookup: CDR1 MNHEY, CDR2 SMNVEV (reference sequence). The V gene lost 5 bases and the J gene lost 13 bases, with 0 bases spanning the gap. The CDR3 here is CASSPLHF. The CDR3 coding sequence is TGTGCCAGCAGTCCCCTCCACTTT.

The sample holds a few counts of this clonotype. This sequence joins TRBV6-1 and TRBJ1-4, with D tentatively TRBD1 (5 bases). V was shortened by 6 bases and J by 6 bases, with 11 bases between the two germline ends. The germline gives CDR1 MNHNS, CDR2 SASEGT. This CDR3 is 13 amino acids long. CDR3: CASRKGVHEKLFF. The CDR3 nucleotides read TGTGCCAGCAGGAAAGGGGTACATGAAAAACTGTTTTTT.

Only a few counts were recorded for this clonotype. The chain joins TRBV6-1 to TRBJ1-1, with a possible D match to TRBD1 (5 bases). The CDR3 contains 13 residues. The ends were cut back, 1 base at V and 8 bases at J, with 11 bases in the middle. Per germline, CDR1 MNHNS and CDR2 SASEGT. This CDR3 reads CASSEGAGYEAFF. CDR3 nucleotide sequence: TGTGCCAGCAGTGAAGGGGCAGGGTACGAAGCTTTCTTT.

The DNA of the CDR3 is TGCAGTGCTAGTGACGGGAGCGACCACAATGAGCAGTTCTTC. It yields the protein CSASDGSDHNEQFF. The chain carries TRBV20-1 and TRBJ2-1; D might be TRBD2 (6 bases). Germline CDR1 reads DFQATT; CDR2 reads SNEGSKA (reference sequence). The V end was cut by 3 bases, the J end by 5 bases, with 14 bases between. The CDR3 runs to 14 residues.

Many counts were recorded for this clonotype. The J gene is TRBJ2-3, the V gene TRBV6-1; TRBD1 matches at 7 bases. The CDR3 length is 16 residues. V was pared by 7 bases and J by 0 bases, with 10 bases of the junction left unmatched. The germline gives CDR1 MNHNS, CDR2 SASEGT. Here the CDR3 DNA reads TGTGCCAGCATCCCCCGGGACAGTAAAAGCACAGATACGCAGTATTTT. Protein product: CASIPRDSKSTDTQYF.

This clonotype was observed a few times. The chain couples TRBV16 to TRBJ2-7, with D uncertain. The V gene lost 0 bases and the J gene lost 7 bases, with 7 bases spanning the gap. The germline V gene encodes CDR1 KGHSY and CDR2 FQNENV. The CDR3 is 12 residues long. The CDR3 is CASSQSGAEQYF. The CDR3 DNA reads as TGTGCCAGCAGCCAATCGGGCGCGGAGCAGTACTTC.

The chain uses TRBV20-1 and TRBJ2-3, with 7 bases identical to TRBD2. Germline loops: CDR1 DFQATT, CDR2 SNEGSKA (reference sequence). This CDR3 is 17 amino acids long. Germline trimming cut 6 bases from V and 2 bases from J; bases unmatched to any gene: 17. The chain's CDR3 is CSALLSLAGRHTDTQYF. CDR3 DNA: TGCAGTGCCCTCTTATCCTTAGCGGGTCGACACACAGATACGCAGTATTTT.

CDR3 nucleotide sequence: TGCAGTGCTAGAGGAGGCTACACCTTC. This gives the protein CSARGGYTF. The V call is TRBV20-1, the J call TRBJ1-2, with unresolved D. This CDR3 spans 9 amino acids. Deletions cut 1 base from V and 8 bases from J, with 2 bases between. Per germline, CDR1 DFQATT and CDR2 SNEGSKA (reference sequence).

The chain is built from TRBV19 and TRBJ1-1, with unresolved D. The CDR3 runs 13 residues. Germline V gene lookup returns CDR1 LNHDA and CDR2 SQIVND (reference sequence). Trimming left V 3 bases short and J 7 bases short, with 12 bases between. The CDR3 sequence is CASSMIGRFEAFF. The CDR3 DNA sequence: TGTGCCAGTAGTATGATCGGACGTTTTGAAGCTTTCTTT. Together with reference TRBV19 and TRBJ1-1, the CDR3 gives the full variable domain: DGGITQSPKYLFRKEGQNVTLSCEQNLNHDAMYWYRQDPGQGLRLIYYSQIVNDFQKGDIAEGYSVSREKKESFPLTVTSAQKNPTAFYLCASSMIGRFEAFFGQGTRLTVV.

In its sample, this clonotype was seen a few times. DNA of the CDR3: TGTGCCAGCAGCTTCGGGGGGTGGTTTGATACGCAGTATTTT. Encoded protein: CASSFGGWFDTQYF. The genes are TRBV7-2 and TRBJ2-3; 7 nucleotides align to TRBD2. Looked up from germline, CDR1 is SGHTA and CDR2 is FQGNSA. The V and J ends lost 3 bases and 6 bases, in that order; junction bases with no gene match: 6. The CDR3 spans 14 residues.

This clonotype has ten or more counts. V gene TRBV7-9 combines with J gene TRBJ1-1; 8 bases are shared with TRBD1. Trimming took 2 bases from V and 11 from J; bases not matched to a gene: 16. Germline-derived CDR1 and CDR2 are SEHNR and FQNEAQ (reference sequence). The CDR3 has 16 residues. The CDR3 reads CASSLPQPGTGAWAFF. As DNA, the CDR3 is TGTGCCAGCAGCTTACCCCAACCCGGGACAGGAGCCTGGGCTTTCTTT.

This clonotype was picked up a small number of times. The gene calls are TRBV6-2 or TRBV6-3 and TRBJ2-3; D remains ambiguous. Germline CDR1 MNHEY, CDR2 SVGEGT. This CDR3 is 15 amino acids long. Trimming cost V 5 bases and J 1 base, with 13 bases left between them. The CDR3 is CASSLSPMGTDTQYF. The CDR3 DNA is TGTGCCAGCAGTCTCTCACCGATGGGCACAGATACGCAGTATTTT.

This chain uses TRBV4-2 with TRBJ2-1; 11 bases are shared with TRBD2. With 2 bases clipped from V and 6 bases from J, the junction kept 6 bases outside the gene matches. This CDR3 comprises 16 residues. The germline CDR1 and CDR2 sequences are LGHNA and YNFKEQ. In DNA, the CDR3 is TGTGCCAGCAGCCAATACGGGACTAGCGGAGCCAATGAGCAGTTCTTC. Its translation: CASSQYGTSGANEQFF.

In its sample, this clonotype was seen a few times. The genes are TRBV7-2 and TRBJ2-1; TRBD2 agrees at 8 bases. The CDR3 spans 16 residues. The V and J ends lost 4 bases and 0 bases, in that order; junction bases with no gene match: 5. CDR1 is SGHTA and CDR2 is FQGNSA in the germline V gene. The DNA for the CDR3 is TGTGCCAGCAGCTCTGGGACTAGGAGCTCCTACAATGAGCAGTTCTTC. This sequence encodes CASSSGTRSSYNEQFF.

The rearrangement joins TRBV5-1 to TRBJ1-2; 9 bases agree with TRBD1. Unmatched junction bases numbered 6, after V lost 5 bases and J lost 7 bases. Germline CDR1 is SGHRS and CDR2 is YFSETQ. This CDR3 is 13 amino acids long. Here the CDR3 DNA reads TGCGCCAGCAGTTACACAGGGGGCCTTGGCTACACCTTC. Translated, it gives CASSYTGGLGYTF.